The clone carrying this T cell receptor beta chain was counted between two and nine times. Its specificity is unknown. These data are taken from a study of T cell repertoires in cytomegalovirus infection. Trimming shortened V by 5 bases and J by 7 bases, and 21 bases separated the two germline ends. The CDR3 is made up of 16 amino acids. Looked up from germline, CDR1 is SGHAT and CDR2 is FQDESV (reference sequence). Each CDR3 protein is one row after TCRdb ran MiXCR on the reads. The sample shows approximately 190,000 distinct CDR3 sequences, approximately 28% of them seen only once. General observations from the study: Summed frequency of public TCR beta families distinguished CMV carriers with the relevant HLA. Predominance within the ex vivo response was attributable to HLA-C-restricted CMV-specific TCR beta clonotypes.

This rearrangement joins TRBV11-1 to TRBJ2-1, with a possible D match to TRBD1 (6 bases). The origin of this receptor is a human donor in good health (CMV status not recorded). Some clones in this sample may be carry-over from other donors' samples. Sample: PBMCs. The CDR3 here is CASSPEAPQGRNEQFF. The CDR3, as DNA: TGTGCCAGCAGCCCAGAGGCCCCTCAGGGGCGAAATGAGCAGTTCTTC.